This T cell receptor beta chain was documented in a study of blood T cell repertoires in COVID-19. In the study overall: The samples span acute and convalescent COVID-19 from the United States, Italy and Spain. PBMCs, B-cell-depleted T cells, or T cells were the source of the cDNA or gDNA that made up the material.

This CDR3 contains 17 residues. V trimming: 2 bases; J trimming: 4 bases; junction bases outside the gene matches: 6. Germline V gene data show CDR1 as MGHRA and CDR2 as YSYEKL. Study processing details: Using reference gene primer amplification, nucleated cell counts were estimated. Generated by immunoSEQ multiplex PCR, the TCRdb table keeps only in-frame clones and is missing some. V, J and clone size were drawn from that table, and D and trimming were deduced from the DNA. The table includes some 160,000 clones, 89% detected once. The receptor's source is a man aged 60 to 75 with acute or convalescent COVID-19. The sequencing sample was made of peripheral blood. The chain uses TRBV4-1 and TRBJ2-5; 14 bases line up with TRBD2. CDR3 nucleotide sequence: TGCGCCAGCAGCCAATGGGGACTAGCGGGGGCCACAGAGACCCAGTACTTC. The encoded protein is CASSQWGLAGATETQYF.